This T cell receptor beta chain was retrieved from a study of OX40 agonist ivuxolimab in advanced cancers. Study results and caveats: There were also nonresponders showing low normalized T-cell clonal expansion. Dose levels from 0.1 to 3.0 mg/kg saw CD4+ and CD8+ blood T cells expand clonally by week 6. CD8+ T cells averaged more expanded clones than CD4+.

A remark on this clone: What it binds is not known.

Using immunoSEQ multiplex PCR, the repertoire was profiled, and TCRdb retains in-frame clones only, with some absent. The repertoire holds tens of thousands of clones, with approximately 90% as singletons. CDR1 is MDHEN, CDR2 SYDVKM, per germline. CDR3 length: 16 amino acids. J lost 5 bases, V lost 3 bases, and 8 bases had no gene match. Sequencing was performed on CD4+ or CD8+ T cells sorted from blood, taken in a trial of the OX40 agonist ivuxolimab. This chain connects TRBV28 to TRBJ2-2; 8 bases fit TRBD1. This clonotype was sampled from an adult with an advanced solid tumor such as melanoma, head and neck, liver or kidney cancer. CDR3 region: CASSFSDRAWTGELFF. The CDR3 DNA follows: TGTGCCAGCAGTTTCTCGGACAGGGCTTGGACCGGGGAGCTGTTTTTT.